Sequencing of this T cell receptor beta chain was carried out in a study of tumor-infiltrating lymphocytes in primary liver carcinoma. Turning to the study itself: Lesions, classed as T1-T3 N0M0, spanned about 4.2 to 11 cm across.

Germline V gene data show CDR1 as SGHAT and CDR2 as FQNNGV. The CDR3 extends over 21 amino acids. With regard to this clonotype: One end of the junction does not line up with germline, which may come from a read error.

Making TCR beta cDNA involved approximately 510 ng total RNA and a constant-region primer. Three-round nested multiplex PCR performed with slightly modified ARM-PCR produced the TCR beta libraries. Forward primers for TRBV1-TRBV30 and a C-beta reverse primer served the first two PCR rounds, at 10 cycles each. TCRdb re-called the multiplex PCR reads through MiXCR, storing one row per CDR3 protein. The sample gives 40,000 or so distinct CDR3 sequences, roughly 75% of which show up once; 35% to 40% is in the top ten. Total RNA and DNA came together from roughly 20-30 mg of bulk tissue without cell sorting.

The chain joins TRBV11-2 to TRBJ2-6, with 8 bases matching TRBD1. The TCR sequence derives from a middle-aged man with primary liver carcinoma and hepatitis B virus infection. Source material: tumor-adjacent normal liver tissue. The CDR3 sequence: CACSMGGDRGISLSEANVLTF. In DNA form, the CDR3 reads TGCGCCTGCAGCATGGGGGGAGACAGGGGCATTTCCCTCTCTGAGGCCAACGTCCTGACTTTC.